This is a list of T cell receptor beta chains from one sample in a study of identical twins. A single record per CDR3 protein comes from TCRdb applying MiXCR to the 5' RACE reads. The table includes approximately 600,000 distinct CDR3 sequences, roughly 7.1% detected once. These same records also appear under a second study, on yellow fever vaccine responses in identical twins.

The sample consisted of PBMCs. These receptors originate from a young woman in good health. Both conserved end residues are part of each CDR3. Fields, in order: D gene, clone size, V gene, J gene, CDR3 protein, CDR3 DNA. A D gene is named only where the DNA matches it firmly. Some rows have no size entry. The others give once, few or many, or a class for an expanded clone.

-,few,TRBV29-1,TRBJ2-4,CSVPTGSKNIQYF,TGCAGCGTTCCCACAGGGTCCAAAAACATTCAGTACTTC
TRBD2,few,TRBV7-6,TRBJ2-5,CASSTSGAPGETQYF,TGTGCCAGTTCCACTAGCGGGGCCCCCGGGGAGACCCAGTACTTC
TRBD2,-,TRBV10-2,TRBJ2-7,CASSGRSSGVSYEQYF,TGCGCCAGCAGTGGACGATCTAGCGGGGTTTCCTACGAGCAGTACTTC
-,-,TRBV27,TRBJ2-1,CASSSPASYNEQFF,TGTGCCAGCAGCTCGCCGGCCTCTTACAATGAGCAGTTCTTC
-,-,TRBV14,TRBJ2-5,CASSPPDRTQETQYF,TGTGCCAGCAGCCCCCCCGACAGGACCCAAGAGACCCAGTACTTC
-,-,TRBV29-1,TRBJ2-4,CSVGGETQAKNIQYF,TGCAGCGTTGGGGGGGAAACCCAAGCCAAAAACATTCAGTACTTC
TRBD2,many,TRBV5-1,TRBJ2-3,CASSTGTSGRAVDTQYF,TGCGCCAGCAGCACCGGGACTAGCGGGAGAGCGGTAGATACGCAGTATTTT
-,many,TRBV29-1,TRBJ2-1,CSVEDQESYFGLGNEQFF,TGCAGCGTTGAAGATCAAGAGAGCTATTTCGGTCTAGGCAATGAGCAGTTCTTC
TRBD1,few,TRBV11-2,TRBJ1-6,CASNPGTGKDSPLHF,TGTGCCAGCAACCCTGGGACAGGGAAGGATTCACCCCTCCACTTT
-,-,TRBV6-6,TRBJ2-6,CASSYTPTGDLTF,TGTGCCAGCAGCTACACTCCCACCGGGGACCTGACTTTC
TRBD1,few,TRBV20-1,TRBJ2-1,CSAATGELDEQFF,TGCAGTGCCGCGACAGGGGAGTTAGATGAGCAGTTCTTC
TRBD2,-,TRBV29-1,TRBJ2-1,CSVRLLAGSSYNEQFF,TGCAGCGTGAGACTATTAGCGGGAAGCTCCTACAATGAGCAGTTCTTC
-,many,TRBV5-5,TRBJ2-5,CASSLVARGRYQETQYF,TGTGCCAGCAGCTTGGTGGCCAGGGGCCGGTACCAAGAGACCCAGTACTTC
-,few,TRBV7-9,TRBJ1-5,CASSSGWGGNQPQHF,TGTGCCAGCAGCTCAGGATGGGGTGGCAATCAGCCCCAGCATTTT
TRBD2,many,TRBV4-1,TRBJ2-7,CASSQEKGLAGNYEQYF,TGCGCCAGCAGCCAAGAAAAAGGACTAGCGGGTAACTACGAGCAGTACTTC
-,few,TRBV18,TRBJ2-3,CASSPPQGGTDTQYF,TGTGCCAGCTCACCTCCGCAGGGAGGCACAGATACGCAGTATTTT
TRBD2,many,TRBV10-2,TRBJ2-5,CASSALAGIQETQYF,TGCGCCAGCAGTGCATTAGCGGGGATCCAAGAGACCCAGTACTTC
-,many,TRBV3-1,TRBJ2-7,CASSQEKSSYEQYF,TGTGCCAGCAGCCAAGAGAAAAGTAGCTACGAGCAGTACTTC
TRBD1,-,TRBV7-8,TRBJ2-2,CASSSRQGVITGELFF,TGTGCCAGCAGCTCCAGACAGGGGGTCATCACCGGGGAGCTGTTTTTT
-,few,TRBV5-1,TRBJ1-1,CASSSTRALNTEAFF,TGCGCCAGCAGCTCGACCCGGGCTCTGAACACTGAAGCTTTCTTT
TRBD1,-,TRBV24-1,TRBJ1-1,CATSARTGDTEAFF,TGTGCCACCAGTGCGAGGACAGGGGATACTGAAGCTTTCTTT
TRBD1,few,TRBV29-1,TRBJ2-7,CSVGTGGAYEQYF,TGCAGCGTGGGGACAGGGGGCGCGTACGAGCAGTACTTC
-,few,TRBV3-1,TRBJ2-3,CASSQDLDSTDTQYF,TGTGCCAGCAGCCAAGATTTGGACAGCACAGATACGCAGTATTTT
TRBD2,many,TRBV29-1,TRBJ2-3,CSAATSGASWDTQYF,TGCAGCGCAGCCACTAGCGGGGCGAGTTGGGATACGCAGTATTTT
TRBD2,-,TRBV7-2,TRBJ2-3,CASCWTGGPADTQYF,TGTGCCTCTTGCTGGACGGGGGGGCCGGCAGATACGCAGTATTTT
TRBD2,-,TRBV10-3,TRBJ2-7,CAIRGTSGFYEQYF,TGTGCCATCAGAGGGACTAGCGGATTCTACGAGCAGTACTTC
-,many,TRBV2,TRBJ2-5,CASTFEGQLYQETQYF,TGTGCCAGCACCTTCGAAGGGCAGTTGTACCAAGAGACCCAGTACTTC
-,many,TRBV10-3,TRBJ2-1,CAISESVSGIPNEQFF,TGTGCCATCAGTGAGTCGGTTAGCGGCATCCCCAATGAGCAGTTCTTC
-,-,TRBV6-5,TRBJ2-5,CASSYSRYLRGEETQYF,TGTGCCAGCAGTTACTCGAGATATCTCAGGGGAGAAGAGACCCAGTACTTC
TRBD1,many,TRBV6-1,TRBJ2-5,CASSELTGGVETQYF,TGTGCCAGCAGTGAATTGACAGGGGGGGTAGAGACCCAGTACTTC
TRBD1,few,TRBV28,TRBJ2-2,CASSKRTGFTGELFF,TGTGCCAGCAGTAAAAGGACAGGGTTCACCGGGGAGCTGTTTTTT
TRBD2,many,TRBV18,TRBJ2-1,CASSPGSGGPYNEQFF,TGTGCCAGCTCACCCGGAAGCGGGGGACCCTACAATGAGCAGTTCTTC
TRBD1,many,TRBV4-1,TRBJ2-3,CASSPDRNRDTQYF,TGCGCCAGCAGCCCGGACAGGAATAGAGATACGCAGTATTTT
TRBD2,-,TRBV29-1,TRBJ2-4,CSVVAGEAGIQYF,TGCAGCGTTGTAGCGGGAGAGGCGGGCATTCAGTACTTC
TRBD2,few,TRBV7-9,TRBJ2-1,CASSLAGTSGGRTF,TGTGCCAGCAGCTTAGCGGGGACTAGCGGGGGGCGAACCTTC
TRBD2,-,TRBV15,TRBJ2-6,CATSGGGSGANVLTF,TGTGCCACCAGCGGGGGGGGTTCTGGGGCCAACGTCCTGACTTTC
-,-,TRBV6-2/TRBV6-3,TRBJ2-1,CASSRENATPLDEQFF,TGTGCCAGCTCCCGGGAAAACGCGACGCCTTTGGATGAGCAGTTCTTC
-,-,TRBV5-1,TRBJ2-1,CASSLGTGFSYNEQFF,TGCGCCAGCAGCTTGGGTACAGGGTTCTCCTACAATGAGCAGTTCTTC
-,-,TRBV18,TRBJ2-3,CASSFQGTHTDTQYF,TGTGCCAGCTCATTCCAGGGGACGCACACAGATACGCAGTATTTT
TRBD1,few,TRBV29-1,TRBJ1-2,CSVEGSYGTGDYGYTF,TGCAGCGTTGAAGGGAGTTACGGGACAGGGGACTATGGCTACACCTTC
-,many,TRBV5-6,TRBJ2-5,CASSFTANQETQYF,TGTGCCAGCAGCTTCACAGCGAACCAAGAGACCCAGTACTTC
TRBD1,few,TRBV19,TRBJ2-2,CASGDSKRLTAGELFF,TGTGCCAGTGGGGACAGCAAGAGACTTACGGCCGGGGAGCTGTTTTTT
-,-,TRBV24-1,TRBJ2-5,CATSDFPRGQETQYF,TGTGCCACCAGTGATTTTCCCCGGGGGCAAGAGACCCAGTACTTC
-,many,TRBV3-1,TRBJ1-2,CASSQDLKGGGKGYTF,TGTGCCAGCAGCCAAGATTTAAAGGGAGGCGGAAAGGGCTACACCTTC
-,-,TRBV20-1,TRBJ1-1,CSARDEGDLNTEAFF,TGCAGTGCTAGAGATGAGGGGGACTTGAACACTGAAGCTTTCTTT
TRBD1,-,TRBV2,TRBJ1-1,CASTGQGTNTEAFF,TGTGCCAGCACCGGACAGGGGACCAACACTGAAGCTTTCTTT
TRBD2,many,TRBV27,TRBJ2-1,CASSGSGGPSPNEQFF,TGTGCCAGCAGTGGGTCGGGAGGGCCATCGCCCAATGAGCAGTTCTTC
-,few,TRBV10-2,TRBJ2-1,CASSARFSYNEQFF,TGCGCCAGCAGTGCTAGGTTTTCCTACAATGAGCAGTTCTTC
TRBD1,few,TRBV7-9,TRBJ1-5,CASSHTGDQQPQHF,TGTGCCAGCAGCCATACAGGGGATCAACAGCCCCAGCATTTT
-,-,TRBV29-1,TRBJ1-1,CSVGGRTEAFF,TGCAGCGTTGGGGGTAGAACTGAAGCTTTCTTT
TRBD2,many,TRBV20-1,TRBJ2-1,CSASLTLAGGKVNEQFF,TGCAGTGCTAGCCTTACCCTAGCGGGAGGGAAGGTTAATGAGCAGTTCTTC
-,-,TRBV6-5,TRBJ2-3,CASSYSFQGGDTQYF,TGTGCCAGCAGTTACTCGTTCCAGGGGGGGGATACGCAGTATTTT
TRBD1,many,TRBV12-3/TRBV12-4,TRBJ1-1,CASTRDRGNTEAFF,TGTGCCAGCACTCGTGACAGGGGGAACACTGAAGCTTTCTTT
-,many,TRBV5-6,TRBJ2-2,CASSFSGRGDANTGELFF,TGTGCCAGCAGCTTTTCGGGCAGGGGGGATGCGAACACCGGGGAGCTGTTTTTT
-,-,TRBV12-3/TRBV12-4,TRBJ1-5,CASSRGPDYQPQHF,TGTGCCAGCAGCCGGGGACCGGATTATCAGCCCCAGCATTTT